The T cell receptor (beta chain) described here comes from a study of post-analysis software for immune sequencing data. General study results and limits: Compared with controls, patients had more of roughly five TRBV segments, including TRBV5-6, TRBV5-1 and TRBV20-1.

A note on this clonotype: What it binds is unknown.

The CDR3 totals 13 residues. The ends were cut back, 1 base at V and 6 bases at J, with 7 bases in the middle. CDR1 LNHDA and CDR2 SQIVND come from the germline V gene (reference sequence). Unique molecular identifiers were carried by the TCR beta cDNA libraries. TCRdb itself ran the PCR reads through MiXCR, one entry per CDR3 protein. The sample lists approximately 260,000 distinct CDR3 sequences; 30% to 45% were seen once. Sequencing was performed on blood. J is TRBJ1-5 and V is TRBV19; the D is unclear. This sequence originates from a girl between 10 and 17 years old with multiple sclerosis. CDR3 region: CASSIARSQPQHF. The CDR3 DNA reads TGTGCCAGTAGTATAGCCCGAAGTCAGCCCCAGCATTTT.